These 26 T cell receptor beta chains were all obtained from the same sample, sequenced in a study of cytomegalovirus exposure and HLA in healthy donors. Assay used: immunoSEQ multiplex PCR; TCRdb lists only in-frame clones, some missing. The sample records 200,000 to 300,000 clones, around nine tenths being singletons. Sequenced: PBMCs. The receptor set was obtained from a man younger than 30 in good health and CMV-seronegative.

The chain couples TRBV6-5 to TRBJ1-6; D gene uncertain. This CDR3 region has 15 residues. Per the germline V gene, CDR1 is MNHEY and CDR2 is SVGAGI. V was pared by 0 bases and J by 9 bases, with 12 bases between. CDR3 sequence reads: CASSYSSVYGSPLHF. The CDR3, as DNA: TGTGCCAGCAGTTACTCGTCTGTTTACGGTTCACCCCTCCACTTT.

The V and J genes are TRBV28 and TRBJ1-4; a possible D gene is TRBD1 (5 bases). The germline gives CDR1 MDHEN, CDR2 SYDVKM. Trimming pared 5 bases from V and 7 bases from J, leaving 14 bases between. The CDR3 spans 14 residues. CDR3: CASSQRQGGEKLFF. Here the CDR3 DNA reads TGTGCCAGCAGTCAAAGGCAGGGAGGTGAAAAACTGTTTTTT.

This rearrangement joins TRBV7-3 to TRBJ2-2, with D possibly TRBD2 on 6 matching bases. The CDR3 is made up of 13 amino acids. V dropped 5 bases and J dropped 6 bases, with 10 bases sitting between them. Looked up from germline, CDR1 is SGHTA and CDR2 is FQGTGA. In nucleotides, the CDR3 is TGTGCCAGCAGCGCACTAGCCCCCGGGGAGCTGTTTTTT. It encodes CASSALAPGELFF. Based on the CDR3 plus reference TRBV7-3 and TRBJ2-2, the full variable domain is GAGVSQTPSNKVTEKGKYVELRCDPISGHTALYWYRQSLGQGPEFLIYFQGTGAADDSGLPNDRFFAVRPEGSVSTLKIQRTERGDSAVYLCASSALAPGELFFGEGSRLTVL.

J is TRBJ1-2 and V is TRBV4-3, with D perhaps matching TRBD1 (5 bases). Trimming took 0 bases from V and 7 from J, leaving 9 bases between them. This CDR3 is built from 13 residues. From germline, CDR1 is LGHNA and CDR2 YSLEER. CDR3 in amino acids: CASSQDRVGGYTF. The CDR3 DNA is TGCGCCAGCAGCCAAGACAGGGTGGGTGGCTACACCTTC.

The chain joins TRBV7-8 to TRBJ1-5; possible D gene TRBD1, 5 bases. Germline V lookup: CDR1 SGHVS, CDR2 FQNEAQ. The CDR3 consists of 14 residues. The germline V and J ends were trimmed by 6 bases and 10 bases, with 19 bases remaining between them. The CDR3 sequence is CASSLQVAADPQHF. The CDR3 coding sequence is TGTGCCAGCAGTTTACAGGTTGCCGCCGATCCCCAGCATTTT.

V and J are TRBV29-1 and TRBJ2-7, with D possibly TRBD1 on 5 matching bases. Trimming cost V 4 bases and J 2 bases, with 9 bases left between them. The length of the CDR3 is 12 residues. Germline loops: CDR1 SQVTM, CDR2 ANQGSEA. The CDR3 DNA reads as TGCAGCGTTGTGACAGTAACCTACGAGCAGTACTTC. Translation gives CSVVTVTYEQYF.

This sequence joins TRBV7-2 and TRBJ2-5; D gene unclear. This CDR3 has 14 amino acids. The germline V gene encodes CDR1 SGHTA and CDR2 FQGNSA. V lost 5 bases to trimming and J lost 2 bases, with 12 bases between them. As DNA, the CDR3 is TGTGCCAGCAGCCTCCAGACATTTCAAGAGACCCAGTACTTC. This encodes CASSLQTFQETQYF.

The chain is built from TRBV5-8 and TRBJ1-5; D remains ambiguous. V dropped 2 bases and J dropped 2 bases, with 11 bases sitting between them. The CDR3 is made up of 15 amino acids. Germline-derived CDR1 and CDR2 are SGHTS and YDEGEE. The CDR3 region is CASSFSMFGNQPQHF. The CDR3 DNA reads TGTGCCAGCAGCTTCTCTATGTTCGGCAATCAGCCCCAGCATTTT.

V is TRBV7-8 and J is TRBJ2-5; D is perhaps TRBD2 (6 bases). V lost 4 bases to trimming and J lost 4 bases, with 7 bases between them. This CDR3 region has 12 residues. Germline CDR1 and CDR2: SGHVS and FQNEAQ. The DNA of the CDR3 is TGTGCCAGCAGCTCCGGGGGAGAGACCCAGTACTTC. This translates into CASSSGGETQYF.

The chain recombines TRBV28 with TRBJ2-5, with D perhaps matching TRBD1 (6 bases). The CDR3 is made up of 14 amino acids. Germline CDR1 is MDHEN and CDR2 is SYDVKM. The V end lost 8 bases, the J end lost 3 bases, and 16 bases lay between the germline ends. The CDR3 loop reads CASGPGDTKETQYF. In nucleotides, the CDR3 is TGTGCCAGCGGCCCAGGGGACACCAAAGAGACCCAGTACTTC.

The CDR3 region has the DNA TGTGCCAGCAGCTTAGAGGAGCGGACTAACACCGGGGAGCTGTTTTTT. This codes for CASSLEERTNTGELFF. The V gene is TRBV7-9, the J gene TRBJ2-2; D possibly corresponds to TRBD2 (5 bases). The ends were cut back, 1 base at V and 2 bases at J, with 11 bases in the middle. The CDR3 consists of 16 residues. Germline V lookup: CDR1 SEHNR, CDR2 FQNEAQ (reference sequence).

This clone was observed many times. This same CDR3 is encoded by further DNA sequences in the sample. This chain joins TRBV9 and TRBJ2-7; the match to TRBD2 covers 12 bases. The germline V gene encodes CDR1 SGDLS and CDR2 YYNGEE. This CDR3 is 17 amino acids long. V gave up 2 bases and J gave up 4 bases; unmatched junction bases: 10. CDR3: CASSVGGLAGGIYEQYF. DNA of the CDR3: TGTGCCAGCAGCGTTGGGGGCCTAGCGGGAGGGATATACGAGCAGTACTTC.

J is TRBJ1-2 and V is TRBV5-8; no clear D gene. Germline V gene lookup returns CDR1 SGHTS and CDR2 YDEGEE. V was shortened by 4 bases and J by 11 bases, with 9 bases between the two germline ends. CDR3 length: 10 amino acids. CDR3 sequence (DNA): TGTGCCAGCAGCCGGGAGTGGTACACCTTC. It specifies CASSREWYTF.

The rearrangement links TRBV9 to TRBJ2-1, with a tentative D call TRBD1 (5 bases). Trimming stripped 0 bases from V and 5 bases from J, with 15 bases between. The CDR3 extends over 16 amino acids. Per germline, CDR1 SGDLS and CDR2 YYNGEE. As DNA, the CDR3 is TGTGCCAGCAGCGTAGGAGAGACAGTGGGAAACAATGAGCAGTTCTTC. Protein product: CASSVGETVGNNEQFF.

This clone appeared a few times. This rearrangement joins TRBV6-5 to TRBJ1-6; 7 bases are shared with TRBD1. The trim removed 0 bases at V and 9 bases at J, leaving 5 bases unmatched. Germline V CDR1 and CDR2: MNHEY, SVGAGI. The CDR3 totals 15 residues. CDR3 protein: CASSYSPGTASPLHF. CDR3 sequence (DNA): TGTGCCAGCAGTTACTCTCCCGGGACAGCTTCACCCCTCCACTTT.

J is TRBJ2-5 and V is TRBV5-6; 8 bases are a match to TRBD1. Germline values: CDR1 SGHDT, CDR2 YYEEEE. The CDR3 has 15 amino acids. Trimming at V came to 5 bases and at J to 4 bases, leaving 10 bases not matched to a gene. The CDR3 sequence: CASRRQGASGETQYF. In nucleotides, the CDR3 is TGTGCCAGCAGGCGTCAGGGGGCTTCCGGAGAGACCCAGTACTTC. The full variable domain, with the rest looked up from reference TRBV5-6 and TRBJ2-5, is DAGVTQSPTHLIKTRGQQVTLRCSPKSGHDTVSWYQQALGQGPQFIFQYYEEEERQRGNFPDRFSGHQFPNYSSELNVNALLLGDSALYLCASRRQGASGETQYFGPGTRLLVL.

V is TRBV15 and J is TRBJ1-2, with TRBD1 identical over 7 bases. CDR1 is LNHNV, CDR2 YYDKDF, per germline (reference sequence). Trimming cost V 3 bases and J 8 bases; bases outside gene matches: 9. The CDR3 totals 14 residues. CDR3 DNA: TGTGCCACCAGCAGTCATGAGGGGGCCGTGGGCTACACCTTC. It yields the protein CATSSHEGAVGYTF.

The rearrangement links TRBV19 to TRBJ1-1; TRBD1 aligns across 7 bases. Germline values: CDR1 LNHDA, CDR2 SQIVND (reference sequence). The CDR3 covers 15 residues. The V segment lost 5 bases and the J segment 0 bases; nucleotides outside the gene matches: 6. The DNA for the CDR3 is TGTGCCAGTAGTCTCGGAGGACAGGTGAACACTGAAGCTTTCTTT. Amino acid sequence: CASSLGGQVNTEAFF.

This chain links TRBV5-1 with TRBJ2-3, with D perhaps matching TRBD2 (6 bases). The CDR3 is 14 residues long. Germline V lookup: CDR1 SGHRS, CDR2 YFSETQ. V was cut by 0 bases and J by 6 bases, with 11 bases left in between. CDR3 coding DNA: TGCGCCAGCAGCTTGGAGGAAGGAGGGGATACGCAGTATTTT. Its translation: CASSLEEGGDTQYF.

The rearrangement links TRBV19 to TRBJ2-7; 7 nucleotides align to TRBD1. This CDR3 is 13 amino acids long. J was trimmed by 3 bases and V by 5 bases; bases with no gene match: 4. CDR1 is LNHDA, CDR2 SQIVND, per germline (reference sequence). CDR3 residues: CASSPGTVYEQYF. CDR3 nucleotide sequence: TGTGCCAGTAGTCCCGGGACAGTCTACGAGCAGTACTTC.

The chain carries TRBV5-1 and TRBJ1-4, with a weak D call TRBD1 (6 bases). V lost 4 bases to trimming and J lost 0 bases, with 28 bases between them. CDR1 and CDR2 from the germline V gene are SGHRS and YFSETQ. The CDR3 spans 21 residues. This chain's CDR3 is CASSLDISLPGDFATNEKLFF. The CDR3 DNA is TGCGCCAGCAGCCTAGATATCTCTCTGCCAGGGGATTTTGCAACTAATGAAAAACTGTTTTTT.

The table lists this clone with many counts. The rearrangement uses TRBV6-4 and TRBJ2-1; TRBD2 matches at 15 bases. V was pared by 2 bases and J by 7 bases, with 0 bases of the junction left unmatched. This CDR3 region has 15 residues. Germline V gives CDR1 MRHNA, CDR2 SNTAGT. DNA for the CDR3: TGTGCCAGCAGTGACGGGACTAGCGGGGGGAATGAGCAGTTCTTC. Its protein product is CASSDGTSGGNEQFF.

The sample holds many counts of this clone. V gene TRBV7-2 combines with J gene TRBJ2-3; D is uncertain. The V gene lost 7 bases and the J gene lost 8 bases, with 19 bases spanning the gap. The CDR3 consists of 14 residues. CDR1 is SGHTA and CDR2 is FQGNSA in the germline V gene. In DNA form, the CDR3 reads TGTGCCAGCACCCAAGGTGCTTTCGCAGGTACGCAGTATTTT. Its translation: CASTQGAFAGTQYF.

This rearrangement joins TRBV6-1 to TRBJ2-2, with D possibly matching TRBD1 (5 bases). V was shortened by 11 bases and J by 3 bases, with 13 bases between the two germline ends. The CDR3 length is 13 residues. The germline CDR1 and CDR2 sequences are MNHNS and SASEGT. CDR3 nucleotides: TGTGCCTCTTGTCAGGGCTACACCGGGGAGCTGTTTTTT. It codes for CASCQGYTGELFF.

The rearrangement uses TRBV10-3 and TRBJ2-3; D uncertain. V lost 7 bases, J lost 2 bases, and 10 bases lay in between. The length of the CDR3 is 13 residues. CDR1 ENHRY and CDR2 SYGVKD come from the germline V gene. CDR3 in amino acids: CAINPDNTDTQYF. The CDR3, as DNA: TGTGCCATCAATCCTGACAACACAGATACGCAGTATTTT.

About this clone itself: At one of its ends the junction is not consistent with the germline gene, which may arise from a read error. The gene calls are TRBV7-2 and TRBJ2-1; TRBD2 agrees at 14 bases. The germline V gene encodes CDR1 SGHTA and CDR2 FQGNSA. CDR3 length: 13 residues. The CDR3 spells CASSYGTSGSSLF. The CDR3 region has the DNA TGTGCCAGCAGCTACGGGACTAGCGGGAGTTCCCTCTTC.